This entry concerns a single T cell receptor (beta chain). Using immunoSEQ multiplex PCR, the repertoire was profiled, and TCRdb retains in-frame clones only, with some absent. Of 95,000 to 150,000 clones listed, just under 90% are singletons. The sample is drawn from a study of control samples from healthy donors and cancer patients. The V end lost 3 bases, the J end lost 0 bases, and 9 bases lay between the germline ends. CDR1 and CDR2 (germline): GTSNPN, SVGIG (reference sequence). This CDR3 has 14 amino acids. This chain links TRBV30 with TRBJ1-5; D call uncertain. Sequenced material: blood. The source of this sequence is a man aged 25 to 40 in good health. The CDR3 sequence: CAWSREGSNQPQHF. For the CDR3, the DNA is TGTGCCTGGAGCCGGGAGGGTAGCAATCAGCCCCAGCATTTT.